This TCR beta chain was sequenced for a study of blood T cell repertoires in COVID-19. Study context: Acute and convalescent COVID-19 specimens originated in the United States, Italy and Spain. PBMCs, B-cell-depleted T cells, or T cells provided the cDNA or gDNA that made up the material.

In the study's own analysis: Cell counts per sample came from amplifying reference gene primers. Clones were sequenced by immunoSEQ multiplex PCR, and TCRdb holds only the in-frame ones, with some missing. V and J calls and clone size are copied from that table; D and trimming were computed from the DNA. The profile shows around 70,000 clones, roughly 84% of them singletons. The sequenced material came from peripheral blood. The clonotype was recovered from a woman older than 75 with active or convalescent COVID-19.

The CDR3 nucleotides read TGTGCCAGCAGCGGGAGGGGGGAAGGCTACACCTTC. Encoded protein: CASSGRGEGYTF. The chain recombines TRBV7-9 with TRBJ1-2; maybe TRBD1 (6 bases). CDR3 length: 12 amino acids. V was pared by 5 bases and J by 8 bases, with 12 bases between. Germline V lookup: CDR1 SEHNR, CDR2 FQNEAQ (reference sequence).